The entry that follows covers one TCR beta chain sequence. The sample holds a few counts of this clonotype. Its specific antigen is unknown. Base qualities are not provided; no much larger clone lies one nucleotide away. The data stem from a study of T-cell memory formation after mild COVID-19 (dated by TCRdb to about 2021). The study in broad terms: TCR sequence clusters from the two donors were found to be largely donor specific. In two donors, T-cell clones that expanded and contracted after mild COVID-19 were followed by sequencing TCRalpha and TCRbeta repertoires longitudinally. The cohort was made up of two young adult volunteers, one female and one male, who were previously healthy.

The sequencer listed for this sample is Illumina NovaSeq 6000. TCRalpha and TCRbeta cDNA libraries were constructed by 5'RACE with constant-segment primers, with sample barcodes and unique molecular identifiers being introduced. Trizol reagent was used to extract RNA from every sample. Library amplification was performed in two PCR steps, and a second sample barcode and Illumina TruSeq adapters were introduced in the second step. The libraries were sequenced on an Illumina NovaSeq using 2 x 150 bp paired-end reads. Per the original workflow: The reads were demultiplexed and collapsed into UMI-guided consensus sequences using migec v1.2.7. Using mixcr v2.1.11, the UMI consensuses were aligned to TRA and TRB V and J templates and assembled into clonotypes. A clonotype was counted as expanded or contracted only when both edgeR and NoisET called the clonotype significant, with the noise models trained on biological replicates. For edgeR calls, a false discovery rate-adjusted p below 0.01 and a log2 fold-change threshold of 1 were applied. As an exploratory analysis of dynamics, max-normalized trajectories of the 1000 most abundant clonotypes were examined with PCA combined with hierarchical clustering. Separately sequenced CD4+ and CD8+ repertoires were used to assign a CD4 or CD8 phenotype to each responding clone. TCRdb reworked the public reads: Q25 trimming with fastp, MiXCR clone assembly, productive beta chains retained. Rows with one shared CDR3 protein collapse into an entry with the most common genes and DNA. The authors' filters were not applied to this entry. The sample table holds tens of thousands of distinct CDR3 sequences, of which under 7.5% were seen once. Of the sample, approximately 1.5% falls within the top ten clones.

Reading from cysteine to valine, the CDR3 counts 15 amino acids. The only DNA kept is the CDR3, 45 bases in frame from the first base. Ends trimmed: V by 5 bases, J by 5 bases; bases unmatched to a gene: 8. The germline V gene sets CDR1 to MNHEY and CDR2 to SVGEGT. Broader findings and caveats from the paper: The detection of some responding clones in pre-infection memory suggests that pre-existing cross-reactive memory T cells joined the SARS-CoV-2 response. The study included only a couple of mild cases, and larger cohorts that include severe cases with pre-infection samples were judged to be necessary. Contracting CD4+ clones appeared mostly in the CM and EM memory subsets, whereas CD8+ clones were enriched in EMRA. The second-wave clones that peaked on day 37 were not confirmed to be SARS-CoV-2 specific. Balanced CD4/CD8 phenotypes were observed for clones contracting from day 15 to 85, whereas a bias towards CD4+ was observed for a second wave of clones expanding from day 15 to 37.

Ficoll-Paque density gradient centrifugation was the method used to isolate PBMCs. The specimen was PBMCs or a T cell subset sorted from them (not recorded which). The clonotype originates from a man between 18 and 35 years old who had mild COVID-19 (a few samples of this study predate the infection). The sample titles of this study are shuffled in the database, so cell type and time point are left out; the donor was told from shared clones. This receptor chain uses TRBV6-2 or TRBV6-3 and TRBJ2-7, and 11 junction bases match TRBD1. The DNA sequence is TGTGCCAGCAGTGAATCCCCGGGACAGGGGGACGAGCAGTACGTC. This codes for CASSESPGQGDEQYV.